A selection of T cell receptor beta chains follows, all from one sample in a study of T cell responses to AZD1222 COVID-19 vaccine. Clones were read by immunoSEQ multiplex PCR, and TCRdb kept only the in-frame ones, dropping some. The data show just over 80,000 clones, just under 90% seen once. The sequences come from peripheral blood, collected on day 0 of AZD1222 vaccination. The receptors were gathered from an adult in good health. The CDR3 runs from the conserved cysteine through the conserved F or W. D genes are given only for firm matches. Part of the rows lack a size; the others show once, few, many or a class for expanded clones.

d_call	clone_size	v_call	j_call	cdr3_aa	cdr3_nt
TRBD1	-	TRBV6-5	TRBJ2-7	CASSRTGQVYEQYF	TGTGCCAGCAGTCGGACAGGACAGGTCTACGAGCAGTACTTC
-	-	TRBV6-5	TRBJ1-2	CASSHDRPYGYTF	TGTGCCAGCAGTCATGACAGGCCATATGGCTACACCTTC
TRBD1	-	TRBV7-2	TRBJ1-3	CASSFYRGGNTIYF	TGTGCCAGCAGCTTCTACAGGGGTGGAAACACCATATATTTT
-	few	TRBV6-8	TRBJ1-5	CAHDRRILDNNQPQHF	TGTGCCCACGATCGACGGATCCTCGATAACAATCAGCCCCAGCATTTT
-	-	TRBV28	TRBJ1-5	CASRRTASNQPQHF	TGTGCCAGCAGAAGGACGGCGAGCAATCAGCCCCAGCATTTT
TRBD2	-	TRBV7-2	TRBJ2-1	CASSFWGGVGEQFF	TGTGCCAGCAGCTTCTGGGGGGGAGTTGGTGAGCAGTTCTTC
-	-	TRBV19	TRBJ1-5	CASSRGLNNQPQHF	TGTGCCAGTAGCAGAGGACTGAACAATCAGCCCCAGCATTTT
-	-	TRBV5-1	TRBJ1-4	CASTAQGGANEKLFF	TGCGCCAGTACTGCACAGGGTGGAGCTAATGAAAAACTGTTTTTT
-	-	TRBV6-5	TRBJ1-1	CASRNPSIDTEAFF	TGTGCCAGCCGGAATCCAAGCATAGACACTGAAGCTTTCTTT
-	-	TRBV4-3	TRBJ2-6	CASSRGQNSGANVLTF	TGCGCCAGCAGCCGGGGACAAAACTCTGGGGCCAACGTCCTGACTTTC
-	-	TRBV7-2	TRBJ1-4	CASSLYRGKLFF	TGTGCCAGCAGCTTATATCGTGGCAAACTGTTTTTT
-	-	TRBV7-3	TRBJ1-2	CASSPHPGRLGYGYTF	TGTGCCAGCAGCCCGCACCCCGGGCGATTGGGCTATGGCTACACCTTC
-	once	TRBV20-1	TRBJ1-2	CSASSYGYTF	TGCAGTGCTAGTTCCTATGGCTACACCTTC
-	few	TRBV24-1	TRBJ1-2	CATRDRRPYGYTF	TGTGCCACCAGGGACAGAAGACCCTATGGCTACACCTTC
-	-	TRBV6-1	TRBJ1-6	CASSEVTGFLSPLHF	TGTGCCAGCAGTGAAGTCACAGGGTTTTTGTCACCCCTCCACTTT